The entry that follows covers one T cell receptor (beta chain) sequence. These data come from a study of cytomegalovirus exposure and HLA in healthy donors. Per the germline V gene, CDR1 is SGHRS and CDR2 is YFSETQ. V shed 0 bases and J shed 2 bases, with 11 bases lying between them. The CDR3 consists of 15 residues. Both 60 Vbeta primers and 13 Jbeta primers went into the PCR. TCRdb's copy holds only in-frame clones and misses some; the assay was immunoSEQ multiplex PCR. The sample consists of about 94,000 clones, roughly 73% of them appearing once. The chain recombines TRBV5-1 with TRBJ2-5; TRBD2 might be the D (6 bases). Sequencing used PBMCs. The TCR was taken from a woman aged 40 to 50 in good health and CMV-seronegative. The CDR3 here is CASSLEPGGQETQYF. Written as DNA, the CDR3 is TGCGCCAGCAGCTTGGAGCCAGGAGGGCAAGAGACCCAGTACTTC.